These 20 T cell receptor beta chains share one sample of origin, sequenced in a study of neurological immune-mediated disorders (dated by TCRdb to between 2017 and 2020). Libraries were made using 5' RACE. TCRdb names Illumina HiSeq 2500 as the instrument used. Using fastp at Q25 and MiXCR, TCRdb reprocessed the public reads and kept productive beta chains. Every distinct CDR3 protein forms one entry, paired with its most common genes and DNA. The sample includes roughly 98,000 distinct CDR3 sequences, with less than 15% observed a single time. The ten largest clones represent roughly 5% of the sample. The time point label, as the study defines it: longitudinal time-point 2. Sequences were obtained from PBMCs. All receptors derive from a female donor with HTLV-1-associated myelopathy (HAM/TSP).

This sequence joins TRBV9 and TRBJ1-6, with D maybe TRBD1 (5 bases). The CDR3 is 17 residues long. Germline lookup yields CDR1 SGDLS and CDR2 YYNGEE. The CDR3: CATSGNSGSSYNSPLHF. Written as DNA, the CDR3 is TGTGCTACCAGCGGAAACTCAGGGAGCTCCTATAATTCACCCCTCCACTTT.

This clonotype was seen a few times. The V call is TRBV28, the J call TRBJ1-5; 9 bases fit TRBD1. Germline CDR1 reads MDHEN; CDR2 reads SYDVKM. The CDR3 spans 14 residues. V lost 5 bases to trimming and J lost 7 bases; unmatched junction nucleotides: 6. CDR3 DNA: TGTGCCAGCAGTCCTGGGACAGGGCACCAGCCCCAGCATTTT. Translating gives CASSPGTGHQPQHF.

This clonotype was found many times. V and J are TRBV20-1 and TRBJ2-1, with TRBD1 matching 10 bases. Germline V lookup: CDR1 DFQATT, CDR2 SNEGSKA (reference sequence). The CDR3 consists of 14 residues. CDR3 in DNA: TGCTCCTCGGAGGGACAGGGGTTTTACAATGAGCAGTTCTTC. Protein product: CSSEGQGFYNEQFF.

In this sample, this clonotype turned up many times. The CDR3 loop is CASSTSGRGSTEAFF. The CDR3 DNA reads as TGTGCCAGCTCGACCTCAGGGCGAGGGAGCACTGAAGCTTTCTTT. V gene TRBV2 combines with J gene TRBJ1-1, with D perhaps TRBD1 (5 bases). CDR1 and CDR2 from the germline V gene are SNHLY and FYNNEI. The length of the CDR3 is 15 residues. The V end was cut by 8 bases, the J end by 4 bases, with 20 bases between.

Ten or more counts support this clonotype. The rearrangement uses TRBV7-8 and TRBJ2-7; D gene ambiguous. The CDR3 runs to 13 residues. Trimming left V 2 bases short and J 2 bases short, with 7 bases between. Germline-derived CDR1 and CDR2 are SGHVS and FQNEAQ. The CDR3 DNA is TGTGCCAGCAGCTTACCGACGGCCTACGAGCAGTACTTC. The encoded protein is CASSLPTAYEQYF.

The J gene is TRBJ2-5, the V gene TRBV20-1; weak D call: TRBD1 (7 bases). The J call may be incorrect, as the DNA end agrees better with TRBJ2-1. Germline loops: CDR1 DFQATT, CDR2 SNEGSKA (reference sequence). The CDR3 consists of 13 residues. CDR3 sequence: CSDLRQGGETQFF. DNA for the CDR3: TGCAGTGACCTAAGACAGGGCGGGGAGACCCAGTTCTTC.

This clonotype was recorded at least ten times. The chain has TRBV5-1 and TRBJ2-6; a possible D gene is TRBD2 (5 bases). The CDR3 is 15 residues long. CDR1 is SGHRS, CDR2 YFSETQ, per germline. V was cut by 4 bases and J by 2 bases, with 10 bases left in between. CDR3 sequence (DNA): TGCGCCAGCAGCCTACGGGGTCCTGGGGCCAACGTCCTGACTTTC. Translated, it gives CASSLRGPGANVLTF.

Ten or more counts support this clonotype. The chain couples TRBV12-3 or TRBV12-4 to TRBJ1-5; 7 bases are shared with TRBD1. Trimming took 4 bases from V and 2 from J; bases not matched to a gene: 2. The CDR3 loop spans 14 amino acids. Here the CDR3 DNA reads TGTGCCAGCAGTTCAACAGGGGGCAATCAGCCCCAGCATTTT. Translated: CASSSTGGNQPQHF.

This clonotype was picked up many times. An end of the junction does not agree with germline; a read error may underlie this. V is TRBV15 and J is TRBJ2-5, with 10 bases lining up with TRBD1. The CDR3 runs 15 residues. CDR1 is LNHNV, CDR2 YYDKDF, per germline (reference sequence). CDR3 bases: TGTGCTACCAGCAAGGACAGGGGGATCCAAGAGACCCAGTACTTC. Translating it yields CATSKDRGIQETQYF. Together with reference TRBV15 and TRBJ2-5, the CDR3 gives the full variable domain: DAMVIQNPRYQVTQFGKPVTLSCSQTLNHNVMYWYQQKSSQAPKLLFHYYDKDFNNEADTPDNFQSRRPNTSFCFLDIRSPGLGDTAMYLCATSKDRGIQETQYFGPGTRLLVL.

This clonotype was picked up many times. The gene calls are TRBV10-3 and TRBJ2-7; D is undetermined. The CDR3 sequence is 11 residues long. V was clipped by 2 bases and J by 4 bases, with 3 bases between them. Germline V gene sequence: CDR1 ENHRY, CDR2 SYGVKD. As DNA, the CDR3 is TGTGCCATCAGTGAGCTGTACGAGCAGTACTTC. Residues: CAISELYEQYF.

This clonotype appeared many times. This chain's CDR3 is CASSGRSNEKLFF. As DNA, the CDR3 is TGTGCCAGCAGTGGGCGGAGTAATGAAAAACTGTTTTTT. This chain connects TRBV6-1 to TRBJ1-4; D is unresolved. Looked up from germline, CDR1 is MNHNS and CDR2 is SASEGT. The CDR3 is made up of 13 amino acids. Trimming shortened V by 4 bases and J by 4 bases, and 7 bases separated the two germline ends.

This clonotype was detected ten times or more. The J gene is TRBJ1-1, the V gene TRBV10-3, with TRBD1 matching over 9 bases. After removal of 6 bases from V and 4 bases from J, the junction contained 9 bases not matched to a gene. CDR1 is ENHRY, CDR2 SYGVKD, per germline. The CDR3 consists of 15 residues. The CDR3 region has the DNA TGTGCCATCAGCCGAGGTACGGGACAGGGCACTGAAGCTTTCTTT. Amino acids: CAISRGTGQGTEAFF.

This clonotype is medium-sized. The chain links TRBV5-1 to TRBJ2-3; 7 bases match TRBD2. The CDR3 sequence is 16 residues long. Germline V gene lookup returns CDR1 SGHRS and CDR2 YFSETQ. The ends lost 0 bases at V and 2 bases at J; junction bases unmatched: 6. Written as DNA, the CDR3 is TGCGCCAGCAGCTTGGCCTCGGCGGGGGACACAGATACGCAGTATTTT. Protein sequence: CASSLASAGDTDTQYF.

At least ten counts were recorded for this clonotype. The V call is TRBV14, the J call TRBJ2-7, with 9 bases identical to TRBD1. Trimming removed 4 bases from V and 3 bases from J; junction bases left unmatched: 4. The V gene's germline CDR1 is SGHDN and CDR2 FVKESK. The CDR3 totals 14 residues. The CDR3 loop reads CASSPDRGFYEQYF. CDR3 nucleotides: TGTGCCAGCAGCCCGGACAGGGGATTCTACGAGCAGTACTTC.

The V and J genes are TRBV10-3 and TRBJ2-7; unclear D gene. Germline V gene sequence: CDR1 ENHRY, CDR2 SYGVKD. The V end lost 4 bases, the J end lost 3 bases, and 7 bases lay between the germline ends. The CDR3 consists of 12 residues. As DNA, the CDR3 is TGTGCCATCAGTGGGCGTGACTACGAGCAGTACTTC. This translates into CAISGRDYEQYF.

At least ten counts were recorded for this clonotype. The J gene is TRBJ2-1, the V gene TRBV24-1; 9 nucleotides align to TRBD1. The V gene end was trimmed by 6 bases and the J gene end by 0 bases; junction bases not matched to a gene: 2. The CDR3 is 15 amino acids. Germline V lookup: CDR1 KGHDR, CDR2 SFDVKD. DNA of the CDR3: TGTGCCACCAGTCGGACAGGGGTCTCCTACAATGAGCAGTTCTTC. This gives the protein CATSRTGVSYNEQFF.

In its sample, this clonotype was seen a few times. The chain links TRBV28 to TRBJ2-3; D gene ambiguous. The V end lost 6 bases, the J end lost 2 bases, and 6 bases lay between the germline ends. The CDR3 is 12 amino acids. Looked up from germline, CDR1 is MDHEN and CDR2 is SYDVKM. As DNA, the CDR3 is TGTGCCAGCAGCGGGCCCACAGATACGCAGTATTTT. Residues: CASSGPTDTQYF.

This clonotype was counted ten times or more. The chain is built from TRBV7-2 and TRBJ1-3; D remains unclear. This CDR3 has 17 residues. Germline-derived CDR1 and CDR2 are SGHTA and FQGNSA. Trimming took off 5 bases at V and 0 bases at J, with 17 bases between the two ends. The DNA of the CDR3 is TGTGCCAGCAGCCCCTATAGGATTTATTACTCTGGAAACACCATATATTTT. As protein: CASSPYRIYYSGNTIYF.

This clonotype came up many times. The chain has TRBV5-6 and TRBJ2-3; TRBD1 agrees at 8 bases. This CDR3 has 16 amino acids. Germline V gene data show CDR1 as SGHDT and CDR2 as YYEEEE. Trimming cost V 1 base and J 4 bases; bases outside gene matches: 8. Here the CDR3 reads CASSLRGTGGSDTQYF. The CDR3 DNA sequence: TGTGCCAGCAGCTTGAGAGGGACAGGCGGATCAGATACGCAGTATTTT.

This clonotype was observed at least ten times. This chain connects TRBV10-3 to TRBJ2-1, with a possible D match to TRBD2 (6 bases). The V gene's germline CDR1 is ENHRY and CDR2 SYGVKD. This CDR3 is 17 amino acids long. V lost 2 bases to trimming and J lost 0 bases, with 14 bases between them. For the CDR3, the DNA is TGTGCCATCAGTGAGCCGAGGACCGGGAGCTCCTACAATGAGCAGTTCTTC. This sequence encodes CAISEPRTGSSYNEQFF.